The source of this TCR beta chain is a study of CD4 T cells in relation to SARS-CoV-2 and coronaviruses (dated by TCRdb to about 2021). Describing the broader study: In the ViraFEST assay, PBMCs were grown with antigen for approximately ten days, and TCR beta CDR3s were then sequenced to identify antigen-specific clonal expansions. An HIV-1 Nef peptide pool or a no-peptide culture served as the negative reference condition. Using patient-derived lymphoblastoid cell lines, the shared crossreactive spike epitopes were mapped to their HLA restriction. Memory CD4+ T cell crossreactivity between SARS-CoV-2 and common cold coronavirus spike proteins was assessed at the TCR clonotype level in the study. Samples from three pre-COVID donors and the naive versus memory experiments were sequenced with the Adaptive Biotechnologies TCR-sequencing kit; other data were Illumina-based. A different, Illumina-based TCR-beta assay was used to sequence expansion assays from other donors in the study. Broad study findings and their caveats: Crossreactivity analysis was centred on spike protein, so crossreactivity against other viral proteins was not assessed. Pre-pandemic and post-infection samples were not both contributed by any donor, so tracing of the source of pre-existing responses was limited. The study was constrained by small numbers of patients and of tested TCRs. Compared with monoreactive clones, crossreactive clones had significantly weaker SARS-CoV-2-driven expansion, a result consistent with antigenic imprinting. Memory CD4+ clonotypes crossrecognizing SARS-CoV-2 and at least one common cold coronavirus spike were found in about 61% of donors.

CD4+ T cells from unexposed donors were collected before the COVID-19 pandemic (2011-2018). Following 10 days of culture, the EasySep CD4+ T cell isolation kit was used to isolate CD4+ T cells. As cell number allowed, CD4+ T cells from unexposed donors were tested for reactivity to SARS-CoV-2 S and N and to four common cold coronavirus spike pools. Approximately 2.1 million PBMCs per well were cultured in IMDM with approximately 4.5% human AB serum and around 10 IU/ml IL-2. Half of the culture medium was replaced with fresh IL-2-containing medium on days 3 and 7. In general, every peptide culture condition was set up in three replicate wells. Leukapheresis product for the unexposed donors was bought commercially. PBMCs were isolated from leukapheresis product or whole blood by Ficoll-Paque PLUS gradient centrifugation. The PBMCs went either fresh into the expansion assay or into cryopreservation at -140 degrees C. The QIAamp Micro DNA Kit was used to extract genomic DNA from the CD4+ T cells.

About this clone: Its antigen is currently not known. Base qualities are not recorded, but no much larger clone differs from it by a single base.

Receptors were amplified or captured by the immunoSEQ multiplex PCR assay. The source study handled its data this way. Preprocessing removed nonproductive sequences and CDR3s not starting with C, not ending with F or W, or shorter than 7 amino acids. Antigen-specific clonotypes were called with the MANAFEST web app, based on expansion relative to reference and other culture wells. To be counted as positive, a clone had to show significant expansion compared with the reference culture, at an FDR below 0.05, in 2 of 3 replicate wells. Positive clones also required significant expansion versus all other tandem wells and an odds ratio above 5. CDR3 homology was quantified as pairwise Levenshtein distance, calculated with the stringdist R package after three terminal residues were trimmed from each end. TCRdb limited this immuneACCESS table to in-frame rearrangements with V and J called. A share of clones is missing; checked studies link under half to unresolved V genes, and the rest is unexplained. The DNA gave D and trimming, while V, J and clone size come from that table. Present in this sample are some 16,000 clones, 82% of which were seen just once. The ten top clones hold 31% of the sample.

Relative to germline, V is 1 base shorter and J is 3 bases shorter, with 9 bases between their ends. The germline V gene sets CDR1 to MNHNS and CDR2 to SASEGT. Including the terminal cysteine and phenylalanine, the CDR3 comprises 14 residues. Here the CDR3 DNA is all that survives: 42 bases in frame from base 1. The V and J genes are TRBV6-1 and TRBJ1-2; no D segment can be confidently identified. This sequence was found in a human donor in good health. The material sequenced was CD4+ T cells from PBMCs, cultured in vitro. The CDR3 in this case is CASSEVGGDYGYTF. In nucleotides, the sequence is TGTGCCAGCAGTGAAGTTGGCGGAGACTATGGCTACACCTTC.